Shown below are 10 T cell receptor beta chains from a single sample sequenced in a study of identical twins. TCRdb re-analysed the 5' RACE reads in MiXCR, keeping a single row per CDR3 protein. The sample records 350,000 or so distinct CDR3 sequences, about 12% being singletons. The same specimen was also included in a second study, on yellow fever vaccine responses in identical twins.

Material: CD8+ T cells sorted from blood. All receptors derive from a woman younger than 35 in good health.

The chain has TRBV27 and TRBJ2-2, with D possibly TRBD1 on 6 matching bases. This CDR3 is built from 16 residues. Trimming left V 5 bases short and J 0 bases short, with 13 bases between. CDR1 and CDR2 from the germline V gene are MNHEY and SMNVEV (reference sequence). The CDR3 sequence: CASSQRQVSNTGELFF. The CDR3 nucleotides are TGTGCCAGCAGTCAACGACAGGTTTCGAACACCGGGGAGCTGTTTTTT.

This clonotype has ten or more counts. The genes are TRBV12-3 or TRBV12-4 and TRBJ2-3, with D possibly matching TRBD1 (6 bases). V was trimmed by 6 bases and J by 6 bases, leaving 16 bases between them. The CDR3 loop spans 14 amino acids. The CDR3 reads CASSPVSGADTQYF. In nucleotides, the CDR3 is TGTGCCAGCAGCCCAGTCTCAGGGGCGGATACGCAGTATTTT.

The rearrangement uses TRBV5-6 and TRBJ2-3; 10 nucleotides agree with TRBD2. The CDR3 is made up of 14 amino acids. Germline CDR1 is SGHDT and CDR2 is YYEEEE. The V gene end was trimmed by 0 bases and the J gene end by 9 bases; junction bases not matched to a gene: 4. In DNA form, the CDR3 reads TGTGCCAGCAGCTTGGAAACTAGCGGGGACACGCAGTATTTT. Residues: CASSLETSGDTQYF.

This clonotype was recorded many times. V is TRBV7-9 and J is TRBJ2-7, with 9 bases that match TRBD2. The CDR3 is 16 amino acids. V lost 1 base and J lost 2; bases outside the gene matches: 6. The germline gives CDR1 SEHNR, CDR2 FQNEAQ (reference sequence). CDR3: CASSLGASGDPYEQYF. DNA for the CDR3: TGTGCCAGCAGCTTAGGGGCTAGCGGGGACCCCTACGAGCAGTACTTC.

The sample holds one count of this clonotype. J is TRBJ2-2 and V is TRBV6-1; either TRBD1 or TRBD2 may fit D (5 bases each). Germline-derived CDR1 and CDR2 are MNHNS and SASEGT. Trimming pared 8 bases from V and 0 bases from J, leaving 10 bases between. This CDR3 spans 14 amino acids. The CDR3 is CASQGDSNTGELFF. The CDR3 bases are TGTGCCAGCCAGGGAGACTCGAACACCGGGGAGCTGTTTTTT.

The chain employs TRBV24-1 and TRBJ2-3; TRBD2 agrees at 9 bases. Germline lookup yields CDR1 KGHDR and CDR2 SFDVKD. V gave up 1 base and J gave up 0 bases; unmatched junction bases: 4. This CDR3 comprises 17 residues. CDR3 sequence (DNA): TGTGCCACCAGTGATTTAGTTAGCGGGAGCAGCACAGATACGCAGTATTTT. Its translation is CATSDLVSGSSTDTQYF.

This chain joins TRBV7-9 and TRBJ2-5, with D perhaps matching TRBD2 (6 bases). The CDR3 is 13 residues long. V was clipped by 5 bases and J by 5 bases, with 12 bases between them. Germline CDR1 and CDR2: SEHNR and FQNEAQ (reference sequence). CDR3 amino acids: CASSPAGRETQYF. The CDR3 coding sequence is TGTGCCAGCAGCCCAGCAGGGAGGGAGACCCAGTACTTC.

There are many counts of this clonotype. The chain joins TRBV4-1 to TRBJ2-1; D unresolved. The CDR3 has 11 amino acids. Deletions cut 1 base from V and 12 bases from J, with 7 bases between. Germline V gives CDR1 MGHRA, CDR2 YSYEKL. The CDR3 coding sequence is TGCGCCAGCAGCCAAGGGATGGGGCAGTTCTTC. This sequence encodes CASSQGMGQFF.

This clonotype has more than one count but fewer than ten. This chain joins TRBV24-1 and TRBJ1-1; no reliable D call. This CDR3 spans 13 amino acids. Germline V CDR1 and CDR2: KGHDR, SFDVKD. Trimming left V 0 bases short and J 7 bases short, with 8 bases between. This chain's CDR3 is CATSDLMGSEAFF. The CDR3 DNA sequence: TGTGCCACCAGTGATTTGATGGGGAGTGAAGCTTTCTTT.

This clonotype has more than one count but fewer than ten. V gene TRBV2 combines with J gene TRBJ1-4; 7 bases agree with TRBD1. The CDR3 sequence is 16 residues long. Germline V gives CDR1 SNHLY, CDR2 FYNNEI. The V and J ends lost 0 bases and 8 bases, in that order; junction bases with no gene match: 9. CDR3 loop: CASSEAQGGNREKLFF. CDR3 nucleotides: TGTGCCAGCAGTGAAGCGCAAGGGGGCAATCGCGAAAAACTGTTTTTT.